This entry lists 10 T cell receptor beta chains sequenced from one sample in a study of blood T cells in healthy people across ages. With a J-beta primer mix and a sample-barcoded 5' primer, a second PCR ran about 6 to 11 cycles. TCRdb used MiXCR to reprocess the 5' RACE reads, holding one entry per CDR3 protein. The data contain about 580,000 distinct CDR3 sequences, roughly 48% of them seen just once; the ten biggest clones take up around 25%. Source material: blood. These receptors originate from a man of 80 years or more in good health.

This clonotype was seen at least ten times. The CDR3 coding sequence is TGTGCCAGCAGTTACTTTCAGCCCCAGCATTTT. Amino acid sequence: CASSYFQPQHF. V gene TRBV6-5 combines with J gene TRBJ1-5; D is unresolved. This CDR3 region has 11 residues. V lost 1 base, J lost 6 bases, and 1 base lay in between. Germline-derived CDR1 and CDR2 are MNHEY and SVGAGI.

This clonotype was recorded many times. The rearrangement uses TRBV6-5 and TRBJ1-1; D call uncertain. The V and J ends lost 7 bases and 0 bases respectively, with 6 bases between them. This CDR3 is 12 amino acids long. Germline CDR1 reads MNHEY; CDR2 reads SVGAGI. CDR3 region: CASTAVNTEAFF. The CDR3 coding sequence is TGTGCCAGCACGGCTGTGAACACTGAAGCTTTCTTT.

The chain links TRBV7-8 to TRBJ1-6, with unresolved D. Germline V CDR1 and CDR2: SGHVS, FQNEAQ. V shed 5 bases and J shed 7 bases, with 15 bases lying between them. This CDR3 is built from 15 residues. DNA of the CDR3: TGTGCCAGCAGCCGCGTGAGGGCGGAAAATTCACCCCTCCACTTT. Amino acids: CASSRVRAENSPLHF.

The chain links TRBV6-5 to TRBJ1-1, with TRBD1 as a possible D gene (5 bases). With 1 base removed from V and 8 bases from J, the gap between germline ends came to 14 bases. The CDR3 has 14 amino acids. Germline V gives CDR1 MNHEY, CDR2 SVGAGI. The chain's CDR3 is CASSYLFLAGEAFF. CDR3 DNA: TGTGCCAGCAGTTACTTGTTTCTGGCAGGGGAAGCTTTCTTT.

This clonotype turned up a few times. CDR3 loop: CASSKRTDSNQPQHF. CDR3 bases: TGCGCCAGCAGTAAAAGGACGGATAGCAATCAGCCCCAGCATTTT. J is TRBJ1-5 and V is TRBV4-1; D uncertain. V was clipped by 6 bases and J by 0 bases, with 12 bases between them. The germline V gene has CDR1 MGHRA and CDR2 YSYEKL. CDR3 length: 15 residues.

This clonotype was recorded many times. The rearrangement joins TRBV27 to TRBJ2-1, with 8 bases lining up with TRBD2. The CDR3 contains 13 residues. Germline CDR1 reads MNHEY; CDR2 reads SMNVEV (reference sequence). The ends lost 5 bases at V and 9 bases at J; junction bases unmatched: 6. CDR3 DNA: TGTGCCAGCAGTGCGACTAGCGCCGGTGAGCAGTTCTTC. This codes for CASSATSAGEQFF.

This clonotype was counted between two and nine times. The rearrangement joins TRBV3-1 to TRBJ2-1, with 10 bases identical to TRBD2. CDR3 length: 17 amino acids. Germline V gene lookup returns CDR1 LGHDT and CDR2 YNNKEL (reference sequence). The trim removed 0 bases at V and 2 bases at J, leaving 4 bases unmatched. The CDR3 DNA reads TGTGCCAGCAGCCAAGATGATCTAGCGGGGGCCTACAATGAGCAGTTCTTC. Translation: CASSQDDLAGAYNEQFF.

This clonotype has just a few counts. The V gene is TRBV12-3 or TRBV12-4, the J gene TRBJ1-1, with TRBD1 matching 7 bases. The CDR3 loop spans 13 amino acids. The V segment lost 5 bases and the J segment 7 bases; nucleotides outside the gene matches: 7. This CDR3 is CASSRDREGEAFF. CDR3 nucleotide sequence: TGTGCCAGCAGTAGAGACAGGGAGGGTGAAGCTTTCTTT.

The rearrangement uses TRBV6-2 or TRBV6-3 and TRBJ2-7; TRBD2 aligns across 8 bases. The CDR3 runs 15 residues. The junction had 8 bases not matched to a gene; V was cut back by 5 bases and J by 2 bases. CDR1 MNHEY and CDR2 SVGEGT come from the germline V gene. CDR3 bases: TGTGCCAGCAGTACGACTAGCGTATTTCCCTACGAGCAGTACTTC. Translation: CASSTTSVFPYEQYF.

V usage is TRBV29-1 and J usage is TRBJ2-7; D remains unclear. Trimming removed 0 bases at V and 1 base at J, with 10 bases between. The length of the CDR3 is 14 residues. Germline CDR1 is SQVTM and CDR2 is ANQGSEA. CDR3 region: CSVEDTGGSYEQYF. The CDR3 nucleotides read TGCAGCGTTGAAGACACGGGCGGTTCCTACGAGCAGTACTTC.